The 22 T cell receptor beta chains reported below all come from one sample, sequenced in a study of blood T cell repertoires in COVID-19. Clones were sequenced by immunoSEQ multiplex PCR, and TCRdb holds only the in-frame ones, with some missing. Among around 700,000 clones, approximately 90% were seen once, and the ten largest hold under 0.3%. Sequenced: peripheral blood. Every receptor here comes from a woman between 18 and 29 years old with acute or convalescent COVID-19.

The rearrangement joins TRBV12-5 to TRBJ2-7, with a weak D call TRBD1 (6 bases). This CDR3 comprises 15 residues. Trimming removed 0 bases from V and 5 bases from J, with 14 bases in between. Germline CDR1 reads LGHNT; CDR2 reads FRNRAP. CDR3 sequence: CASGLVGGSGHEQYF. As DNA, the CDR3 is TGTGCTAGTGGTTTGGTAGGGGGTAGTGGGCACGAGCAGTACTTC.

The rearrangement links TRBV5-6 to TRBJ2-5; 9 bases agree with TRBD2. The V segment lost 0 bases and the J segment 4 bases; nucleotides outside the gene matches: 7. Germline V lookup: CDR1 SGHDT, CDR2 YYEEEE. The CDR3 is made up of 16 amino acids. The CDR3 loop reads CASSLGGGADPETQYF. The DNA for the CDR3 is TGTGCCAGCAGCTTGGGCGGGGGGGCCGACCCAGAGACCCAGTACTTC.

As DNA, the CDR3 is TGTGCCAGCAGCTCAGGACAGGGCCCAACTAATGAAAAACTGTTTTTT. Translated, it gives CASSSGQGPTNEKLFF. The genes are TRBV11-2 and TRBJ1-4, with 8 bases that match TRBD1. Germline trimming cut 4 bases from V and 0 bases from J; bases unmatched to any gene: 4. Germline V lookup: CDR1 SGHAT, CDR2 FQNNGV. The CDR3 has 16 residues.

This chain connects TRBV21-1 to TRBJ1-6. TRBV21-1 is a pseudogene locus. The CDR3 contains 17 residues. The CDR3 DNA is TGTGCCAGCAGCAAAGGAGAGGGAAGAACCTATAATTCACCCCTCCACTTT. This encodes CASSKGEGRTYNSPLHF.

The chain combines TRBV19 with TRBJ1-1; 11 bases match TRBD1. The germline V gene has CDR1 LNHDA and CDR2 SQIVND (reference sequence). V shed 4 bases, J shed 6 bases, and the junction held 10 bases outside the gene matches. This CDR3 is built from 16 residues. CDR3 DNA sequence: TGTGCCAGTAGTACCAAGCCGGGACAGGGGGGGGCTGAAGCTTTCTTT. This gives the protein CASSTKPGQGGAEAFF.

The CDR3 region is CASSVGQGGTDSYEQYF. The CDR3 coding sequence is TGTGCCAGCAGCGTAGGCCAAGGAGGGACAGACTCCTACGAGCAGTACTTC. This chain joins TRBV11-2 and TRBJ2-7; D might be TRBD1 (7 bases). V shed 5 bases and J shed 0 bases, with 20 bases lying between them. The germline V gene has CDR1 SGHAT and CDR2 FQNNGV. The CDR3 totals 17 residues.

V usage is TRBV24-1 and J usage is TRBJ2-5; D gene unclear. The V end was cut by 2 bases, the J end by 7 bases, with 4 bases between. The germline V gene has CDR1 KGHDR and CDR2 SFDVKD. This CDR3 has 11 residues. CDR3 nucleotides: TGTGCCACCAGTGATTCCGGGACCCAGTACTTC. It codes for CATSDSGTQYF.

The V gene is TRBV7-2, the J gene TRBJ2-1; 14 nucleotides agree with TRBD2. Per germline, CDR1 SGHTA and CDR2 FQGNSA. V shed 6 bases, J shed 9 bases, and the junction held 4 bases outside the gene matches. This CDR3 contains 14 residues. CDR3 DNA: TGTGCCAGCAGTACCGGGACTAGCGGGGGTGAGCAGTTCTTC. Protein: CASSTGTSGGEQFF.

This rearrangement joins TRBV19 to TRBJ1-5; 11 bases agree with TRBD1. Unmatched junction bases numbered 5, after V lost 5 bases and J lost 5 bases. The germline CDR1 and CDR2 sequences are LNHDA and SQIVND (reference sequence). The CDR3 runs 15 residues. CDR3 residues: CASSSGTGGDQPQHF. In DNA form, the CDR3 reads TGTGCCAGTAGTTCGGGGACAGGGGGTGATCAGCCCCAGCATTTT.

CDR3 bases: TGTGCCAGCAGCTTGGACAGACAAAACACCATATATTTT. The encoded protein is CASSLDRQNTIYF. The chain has TRBV5-4 and TRBJ1-3; D is unresolved. Looked up from germline, CDR1 is SGHNT and CDR2 is YYREEE (reference sequence). Trimming took off 0 bases at V and 6 bases at J, with 7 bases between the two ends. CDR3 length: 13 residues.

The V and J genes are TRBV23-1 and TRBJ2-7; 9 positions agree with TRBD1. TRBV23-1 is filed as an ORF, its function uncertain. Unmatched junction bases numbered 14, after V lost 2 bases and J lost 3 bases. CDR3 length: 18 residues. The CDR3 DNA reads TGCGCCAGCAGTCAAACCTTCAGCCGGGACAGGGAGGGCTACGAGCAGTACTTC. Encoded protein: CASSQTFSRDREGYEQYF.

This chain links TRBV7-9 with TRBJ1-2; no clear D. Germline CDR1 is SEHNR and CDR2 is FQNEAQ (reference sequence). This CDR3 comprises 13 residues. With 6 bases removed from V and 4 bases from J, the gap between germline ends came to 12 bases. In nucleotides, the CDR3 is TGTGCCAGCAGTGAAACAGTCCTCTATGGCTACACCTTC. Translating gives CASSETVLYGYTF.

The chain carries TRBV15 and TRBJ1-3, with D possibly being TRBD1 (5 bases). Trimming took off 0 bases at V and 4 bases at J, with 13 bases between the two ends. The CDR3 length is 16 residues. The germline V gene encodes CDR1 LNHNV and CDR2 YYDKDF (reference sequence). CDR3 in amino acids: CATSREGDSRGNTIYF. CDR3 sequence (DNA): TGTGCCACCAGCAGAGAAGGGGATTCGAGGGGAAACACCATATATTTT.

The chain joins TRBV19 to TRBJ1-2; the D gene is possibly TRBD1 (6 bases). The V end lost 7 bases, the J end lost 0 bases, and 12 bases lay between the germline ends. The CDR3 is made up of 14 amino acids. In germline, CDR1 is LNHDA, CDR2 SQIVND (reference sequence). As DNA, the CDR3 is TGTGCCAGTAATCCCTGGGGGCCTAACTATGGCTACACCTTC. Its translation: CASNPWGPNYGYTF.

The chain combines TRBV9 with TRBJ2-1, with 13 bases matching TRBD2. Trimming at V came to 3 bases and at J to 2 bases, leaving 2 bases not matched to a gene. This CDR3 region has 16 residues. CDR1 is SGDLS, CDR2 YYNGEE, per germline. The CDR3 region has the DNA TGTGCCAGCAGCGCAGGGACTAGCGGGGCCTACAATGAGCAGTTCTTC. Translation: CASSAGTSGAYNEQFF.

This clone was recorded a few times. This sequence joins TRBV12-5 and TRBJ1-5; D gene unclear. Germline CDR1 LGHNT, CDR2 FRNRAP. The CDR3 runs to 17 residues. V was shortened by 1 base and J by 2 bases, with 15 bases between the two germline ends. CDR3 bases: TGTGCTAGTGGTTTGGCTCTCCCTGGAGCGGGCAATCAGCCCCAGCATTTT. This gives the protein CASGLALPGAGNQPQHF.

The V call is TRBV6-5, the J call TRBJ1-6; 7 nucleotides match TRBD1. Germline loops: CDR1 MNHEY, CDR2 SVGAGI. The V gene end was trimmed by 6 bases and the J gene end by 6 bases; junction bases not matched to a gene: 8. This CDR3 has 15 amino acids. The CDR3 sequence is CASSFGTAPNSPLHF. The CDR3 DNA follows: TGTGCCAGCAGCTTCGGGACAGCGCCTAATTCACCCCTCCACTTT.

J is TRBJ1-1 and V is TRBV9; D uncertain. V lost 0 bases and J lost 4, with 13 bases in between. The CDR3 runs to 15 residues. CDR1 is SGDLS and CDR2 is YYNGEE in the germline V gene. DNA of the CDR3: TGTGCCAGCAGCGTAGCTGGGCGGAGGAGCACTGAAGCTTTCTTT. This translates into CASSVAGRRSTEAFF.

The chain joins TRBV27 to TRBJ2-5, with a tentative D call TRBD1 (5 bases). Per germline, CDR1 MNHEY and CDR2 SMNVEV (reference sequence). The length of the CDR3 is 14 residues. Trimming removed 1 base from V and 4 bases from J, with 10 bases in between. The CDR3 DNA reads as TGTGCCAGCAGTTTATATGGGGCTGTAGAGACCCAGTACTTC. It yields the protein CASSLYGAVETQYF.

J is TRBJ1-2 and V is TRBV5-6; 8 nucleotides agree with TRBD1. CDR1 and CDR2 from the germline V gene are SGHDT and YYEEEE. The junction had 9 bases not matched to a gene; V was cut back by 4 bases and J by 1 base. The CDR3 length is 16 residues. CDR3 DNA sequence: TGTGCCAGCAGCCACCTCGGGACAGGAATTAACTATGGCTACACCTTC. Amino acids: CASSHLGTGINYGYTF. Supplemented by reference TRBV5-6 and TRBJ1-2, the full variable domain reads DAGVTQSPTHLIKTRGQQVTLRCSPKSGHDTVSWYQQALGQGPQFIFQYYEEEERQRGNFPDRFSGHQFPNYSSELNVNALLLGDSALYLCASSHLGTGINYGYTFGSGTRLTVV.

V and J are TRBV11-2 and TRBJ2-1; D is ambiguous. CDR3 length equals 13 residues. V was trimmed by 0 bases and J by 4 bases, leaving 4 bases between them. Looked up from germline, CDR1 is SGHAT and CDR2 is FQNNGV. CDR3 region: CASSLDQYNEQFF. The CDR3 nucleotides read TGTGCCAGCAGCTTAGACCAGTACAATGAGCAGTTCTTC.

The chain has TRBV3-1 (or the pseudogene TRBV3-2) and TRBJ2-1; D perhaps matches TRBD2 (5 bases). V lost 0 bases to trimming and J lost 14 bases, with 11 bases between them. The CDR3 spans 12 residues. From germline, CDR1 is LGHDT and CDR2 YNNKEL (reference sequence). CDR3 amino acids: CASSQDVRVKFF. DNA for the CDR3: TGTGCCAGCAGCCAAGACGTGAGGGTAAAGTTCTTC.